These 9 T cell receptor beta chains were sequenced from one sample in a study of T cell changes during pregnancy in multiple sclerosis. Some clones are missing from TCRdb's copy, which holds only in-frame ones; the method was immunoSEQ multiplex PCR. The sample lists roughly 60,000 clones, 96% occurring once. The sequencing used CD8+ T cells from peripheral blood mononuclear cells, collected after pregnancy. These receptors originate from a female donor with multiple sclerosis, enrolled in a pregnancy study.

V gene TRBV27 combines with J gene TRBJ2-7, with 8 bases matching TRBD1. The germline V gene has CDR1 MNHEY and CDR2 SMNVEV (reference sequence). V was pared by 5 bases and J by 2 bases, with 11 bases of the junction left unmatched. The CDR3 is made up of 16 amino acids. CDR3 DNA: TGTGCCAGCAGTCCCGGGCGACAGGGGCCGACCTACGAGCAGTACTTC. It codes for CASSPGRQGPTYEQYF.

This clone was observed once. The rearrangement joins TRBV5-1 to TRBJ2-7, with D uncertain. The germline gives CDR1 SGHRS, CDR2 YFSETQ. This CDR3 comprises 11 residues. The V end was cut by 0 bases, the J end by 7 bases, with 5 bases between. CDR3 protein: CASSLGQEQYF. CDR3 sequence (DNA): TGCGCCAGCAGCTTGGGGCAGGAGCAGTACTTC.

The gene calls are TRBV19 and TRBJ2-7, with D tentatively TRBD1 (7 bases). The CDR3 has 14 amino acids. V gave up 5 bases and J gave up 0 bases, with 11 bases separating them. The V gene's germline CDR1 is LNHDA and CDR2 SQIVND (reference sequence). The CDR3 spells CASSSGGNSYEQYF. CDR3 nucleotide sequence: TGTGCCAGTAGTTCAGGGGGGAACTCCTACGAGCAGTACTTC.

The rearrangement joins TRBV6-4 to TRBJ2-3; D may be TRBD1 (5 bases). The germline V gene has CDR1 MRHNA and CDR2 SNTAGT. Between the trimmed V and J ends, which lost 3 bases and 5 bases, there was a span of 12 bases. The CDR3 spans 14 residues. CDR3 amino acids: CASSEAGKIDTQYF. The CDR3 DNA sequence: TGTGCCAGCAGTGAGGCAGGGAAAATAGATACGCAGTATTTT.

V and J are TRBV27 and TRBJ1-5; no firm D call. The CDR3 runs 13 residues. CDR1 and CDR2 (germline): MNHEY, SMNVEV (reference sequence). Between the trimmed V and J ends, which lost 3 bases and 11 bases, there was a span of 14 bases. CDR3 nucleotide sequence: TGTGCCAGCAGTTTTGGATCCTCCCAGGCCCAGCATTTT. It codes for CASSFGSSQAQHF.

This chain joins TRBV27 and TRBJ1-5, with D perhaps matching TRBD1 (6 bases). V lost 5 bases and J 4 bases, leaving 12 bases between the germline ends. The CDR3 is made up of 14 amino acids. The germline CDR1 and CDR2 sequences are MNHEY and SMNVEV (reference sequence). The CDR3: CASSIGQRNQPQHF. The DNA of the CDR3 is TGTGCCAGCAGTATAGGACAGCGTAATCAGCCCCAGCATTTT.

V usage is TRBV7-6 and J usage is TRBJ2-7, with TRBD1 as a possible D gene (6 bases). Trimming took 4 bases from V and 0 from J, leaving 10 bases between them. The CDR3 extends over 14 amino acids. CDR1 SGHVS and CDR2 FNYEAQ come from the germline V gene. CDR3 residues: CASSSTGVSYEQYF. The CDR3 coding sequence is TGTGCCAGCAGCTCGACAGGAGTCTCCTACGAGCAGTACTTC.

The chain carries TRBV6-4 and TRBJ1-2; D remains unclear. The CDR3 has 13 amino acids. Germline CDR1 and CDR2: MRHNA and SNTAGT. V shed 0 bases and J shed 4 bases, with 6 bases lying between them. The DNA of the CDR3 is TGTGCCAGCAGTGACTCCGCGGGCTATGGCTACACCTTC. Amino acids: CASSDSAGYGYTF.

This chain uses TRBV5-6 with TRBJ2-1; 13 bases map to TRBD2. With V trimmed by 4 bases and J by 0 bases, 10 bases remained unmatched. The length of the CDR3 is 19 residues. From germline, CDR1 is SGHDT and CDR2 YYEEEE. In DNA form, the CDR3 reads TGTGCCAGCAGCAAAACTAGCGGGAGGGGCCGAAGCTCCTACAATGAGCAGTTCTTC. Translation gives CASSKTSGRGRSSYNEQFF.